This T cell receptor (beta chain) was captured by sequencing in a study of cytomegalovirus exposure and HLA in healthy donors. Broader study findings: HLA-A and HLA-B allele assignments for most subjects were reportedly predicted accurately using TCR beta sequences. It was only CMV serostatus that was available as immune exposure information.

The CDR3 has 14 residues. Trimming took 3 bases from V and 4 from J, leaving 12 bases between them. Looked up from germline, CDR1 is LNHDA and CDR2 is SQIVND (reference sequence). The PCR ran on 60 Vbeta and 13 Jbeta primers. Repertoires were generated with immunoSEQ multiplex PCR, while TCRdb's copy carries only in-frame clones and drops some. The sample shows fewer than 150,000 clones, 80% of them seen only once. Comment on this clone: Its antigen is as yet unknown.

The TCR was taken from a man in his forties in good health and CMV-seronegative. V is TRBV19 and J is TRBJ1-1, with unresolved D. Sequencing input: PBMCs. Here the CDR3 reads CASSIVREGTEAFF. The CDR3 DNA is TGTGCCAGTAGTATTGTACGGGAGGGCACTGAAGCTTTCTTT. Drawing the rest from reference TRBV19 and TRBJ1-1, the complete variable domain is DGGITQSPKYLFRKEGQNVTLSCEQNLNHDAMYWYRQDPGQGLRLIYYSQIVNDFQKGDIAEGYSVSREKKESFPLTVTSAQKNPTAFYLCASSIVREGTEAFFGQGTRLTVV.